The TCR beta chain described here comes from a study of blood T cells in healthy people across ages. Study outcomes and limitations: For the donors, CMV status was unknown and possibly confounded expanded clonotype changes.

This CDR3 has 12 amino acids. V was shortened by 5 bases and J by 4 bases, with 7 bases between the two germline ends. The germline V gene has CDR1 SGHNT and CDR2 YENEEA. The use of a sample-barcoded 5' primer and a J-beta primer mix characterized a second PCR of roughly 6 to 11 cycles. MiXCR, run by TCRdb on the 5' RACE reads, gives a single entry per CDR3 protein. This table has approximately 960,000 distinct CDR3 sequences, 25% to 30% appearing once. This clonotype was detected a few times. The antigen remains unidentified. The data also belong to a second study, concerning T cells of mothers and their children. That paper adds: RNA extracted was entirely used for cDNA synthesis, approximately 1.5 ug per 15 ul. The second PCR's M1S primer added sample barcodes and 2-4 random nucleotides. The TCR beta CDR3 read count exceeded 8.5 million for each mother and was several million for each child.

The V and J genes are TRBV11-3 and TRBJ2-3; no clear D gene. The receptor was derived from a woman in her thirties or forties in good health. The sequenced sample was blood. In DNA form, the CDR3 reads TGTGCCAGCAGCGGTGGGGCAGATACGCAGTATTTT. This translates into CASSGGADTQYF.